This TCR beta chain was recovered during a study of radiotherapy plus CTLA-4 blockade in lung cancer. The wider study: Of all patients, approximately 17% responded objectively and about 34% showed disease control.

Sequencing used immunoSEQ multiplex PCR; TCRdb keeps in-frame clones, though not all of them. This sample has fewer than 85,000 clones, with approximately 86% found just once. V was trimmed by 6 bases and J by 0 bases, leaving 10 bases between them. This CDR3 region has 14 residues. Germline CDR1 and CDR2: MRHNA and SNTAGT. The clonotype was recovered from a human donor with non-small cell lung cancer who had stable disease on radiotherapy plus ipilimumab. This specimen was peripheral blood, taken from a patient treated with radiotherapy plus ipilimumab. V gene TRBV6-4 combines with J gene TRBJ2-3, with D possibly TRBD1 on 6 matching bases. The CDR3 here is CASSPGHSTDTQYF. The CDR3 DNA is TGTGCCAGCAGCCCGGGACACAGCACAGATACGCAGTATTTT.